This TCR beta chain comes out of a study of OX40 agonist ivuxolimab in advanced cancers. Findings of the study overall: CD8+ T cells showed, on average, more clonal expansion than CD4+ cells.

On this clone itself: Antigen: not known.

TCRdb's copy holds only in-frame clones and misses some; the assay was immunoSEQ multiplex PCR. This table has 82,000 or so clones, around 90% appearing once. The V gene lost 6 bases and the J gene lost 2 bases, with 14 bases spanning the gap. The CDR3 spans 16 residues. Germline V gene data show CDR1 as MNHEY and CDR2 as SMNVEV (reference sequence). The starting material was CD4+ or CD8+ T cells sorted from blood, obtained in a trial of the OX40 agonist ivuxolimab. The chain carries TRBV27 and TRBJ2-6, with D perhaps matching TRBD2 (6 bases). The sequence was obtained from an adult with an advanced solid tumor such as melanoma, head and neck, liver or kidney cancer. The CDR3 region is CASRGAGRPGANVLTF. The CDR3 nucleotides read TGTGCCAGCAGGGGCGCGGGGAGGCCTGGGGCCAACGTCCTGACTTTC.